This TCR beta chain was recorded in a study of identical twins (dated by TCRdb to the mid-2010s). Broadly, across the study: To test whether fetal clonotypes persist, this study deep-sequenced TCR alpha and beta repertoires from monozygotic twins, from unrelated adults of various ages, and from cord blood. To rule out contamination, replicate twin experiments were performed at different times with different library preparation protocols. The paper as a whole reports these results and caveats: Abundant cord blood beta clonotypes had fewer insertions, young adult naive repertoires showed a similar but weaker trend, and memory repertoires showed no such trend. Invariant T cells such as MAIT and iNKT could partly confound zero-insertion analyses, though diverse VJ usage argued against this for most clonotypes. Because the same donors could not be followed over many years, conclusions were based on cross-sectional statistical analysis. Recombination models systematically underestimated out-of-frame TCR alpha sharing in monozygotic twins but agreed with sharing between unrelated individuals. Out-of-frame TCR alpha sequences shared between twins showed an excess of low generation-probability sequences compared with coincidental sharing between unrelated individuals. In beta out-of-frame sequences, excess twin sharing was weaker, because having fewer shared sequences lowered the signal-to-noise ratio.

The library relied on 5' RACE. The sequencer listed for this sample is Illumina HiSeq 2000. Template switching introduced a universal primer binding site; the final cDNA contained a unique molecular identifier, enabling accurate counting of TCR cDNA molecules. First-strand cDNA for TCR alpha and beta chains was synthesized from specific primers in the conserved constant-segment region. To control for contamination, each cDNA library was double barcoded with a SMART-Mk sample barcode plus Illumina barcodes. TruSeq adapter sequences, together with Illumina sample barcodes, were added in two successive PCR steps. TCR alpha and beta cDNA libraries were sequenced on the Illumina HiSeq platform with custom primers. The source study handled its data this way. Unique molecular identifiers were extracted from raw reads with MiGEC, and CDR3 positions were determined with MiXCR. For each individual, recombination models were inferred using an EM algorithm with the repgenHMM and IGoR tools. The analysis of shared clonotypes was done with the tcR package in R, with sharing normalized by the product of cloneset sizes. To study raw recombination without the effects of thymic and clonal selection, out-of-frame nonproductive sequences were analyzed. Clones were called with MiXCR by TCRdb after fastp trimmed the public reads at Q25, and only in-frame beta chains were retained. Entries that share a CDR3 protein sequence are merged under the most common genes and DNA. The V and J calls reflect TCRdb's pipeline rather than the authors' work. The sample yields about 690,000 distinct CDR3 sequences; 5.5% to 6.5% were counted once. The ten largest clonotypes hold 1.5% to 2% of the sample.

Unmatched junction bases come to 5, with V trimmed by 4 bases and J by 10 bases. From a lookup of the germline V gene, CDR1 and CDR2 are SGHDN and FVKESK. From its cysteine to its phenylalanine, the CDR3 spans 12 amino acids. Only CDR3 DNA remains: 36 bases, in frame from the first base. This clonotype was counted many times. The antigen it binds to is not known. No clone much larger than this one lies a single base away; base qualities are absent. All donors were healthy Caucasians. The study also sequenced three unrelated non-twin adults: a male aged 18 to 30, a male aged 50 to 60 and a female aged 50 to 60. Miltenyi CD45RO+ enrichment and human naive T-cell isolation kits were used to isolate memory (CD45RO+) and naive T cells from PBMC.

The chain is encoded by TRBV14 joined to TRBJ2-3, with 7 bases matching TRBD2. This TCR came from a man younger than 35 in good health. The sequenced material came from naive T cells sorted from blood. Taken with the paper, the label for cell subset or site translates to: cells isolated with a human naive T-cell isolation kit. The CDR3 loop reads CASSPGRESQYF. Read as DNA, the sequence is TGTGCCAGCAGCCCCGGGCGGGAGTCGCAGTATTTT.